This TCR beta chain stems from a study of T-cell memory formation after mild COVID-19. TCRdb redid the calling of the 5' RACE reads with MiXCR, one entry per CDR3 protein. The top ten clones hold around 12% of a sample with under 700,000 distinct CDR3 sequences, around 20% of them seen once. J gave up 0 bases and V 0 bases, and 7 bases lay outside the gene matches. Germline-derived CDR1 and CDR2 are DFQATT and SNEGSKA (reference sequence). The CDR3 sequence is 17 residues long. Whole-study findings and limits: Clones from the second wave (peaking day 37) had unconfirmed SARS-CoV-2 specificity. Detection of some responders pre-infection suggested pre-existing cross-reactive memory T cells participated. Contracting clones from day 15 to 85 had balanced CD4/CD8; later expanders favoured CD4+.

In regard to this clonotype: Its antigen is unknown.

V usage is TRBV20-1 and J usage is TRBJ2-2, with 7 bases aligning to TRBD2. Material for sequencing was PBMCs or a T cell subset sorted from them (not recorded which). The receptor was derived from an adult woman who had mild COVID-19 (a few samples of this study predate the infection). Cell type and time point are not known. CDR3: CSARDLGREANTGELFF. CDR3 nucleotide sequence: TGCAGTGCTAGAGATCTTGGGAGGGAAGCGAACACCGGGGAGCTGTTTTTT.